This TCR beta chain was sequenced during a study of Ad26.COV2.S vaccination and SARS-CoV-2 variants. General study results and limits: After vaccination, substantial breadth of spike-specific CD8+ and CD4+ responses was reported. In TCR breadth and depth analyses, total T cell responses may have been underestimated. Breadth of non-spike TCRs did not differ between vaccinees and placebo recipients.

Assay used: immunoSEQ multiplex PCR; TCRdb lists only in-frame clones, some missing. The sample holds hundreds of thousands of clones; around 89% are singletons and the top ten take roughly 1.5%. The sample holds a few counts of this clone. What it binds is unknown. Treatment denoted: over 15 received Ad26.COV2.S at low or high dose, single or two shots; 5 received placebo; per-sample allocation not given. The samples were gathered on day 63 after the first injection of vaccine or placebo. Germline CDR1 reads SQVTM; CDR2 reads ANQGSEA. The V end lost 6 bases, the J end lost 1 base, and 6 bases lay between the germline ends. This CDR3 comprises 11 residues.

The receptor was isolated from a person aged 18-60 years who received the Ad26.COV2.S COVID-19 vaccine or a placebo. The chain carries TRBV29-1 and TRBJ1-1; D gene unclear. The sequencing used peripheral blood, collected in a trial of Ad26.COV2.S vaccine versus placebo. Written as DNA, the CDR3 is TGCAGCGTCCAACGGAACACTGAAGCTTTCTTT. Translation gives CSVQRNTEAFF.